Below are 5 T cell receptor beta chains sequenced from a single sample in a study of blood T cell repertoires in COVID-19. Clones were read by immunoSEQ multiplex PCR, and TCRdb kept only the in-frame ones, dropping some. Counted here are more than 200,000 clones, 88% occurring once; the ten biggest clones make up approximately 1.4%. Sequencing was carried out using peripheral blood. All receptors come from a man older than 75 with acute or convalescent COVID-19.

CDR3 residues: CAPETGTDTQYF. The CDR3 bases are TGTGCCCCCGAGACAGGCACAGATACGCAGTATTTT. The J gene is TRBJ2-3, the V gene TRBV19, with D perhaps TRBD1 (5 bases). Trimming took 11 bases from V and 1 from J, leaving 10 bases between them. Germline values: CDR1 LNHDA, CDR2 SQIVND (reference sequence). The CDR3 is 12 residues long.

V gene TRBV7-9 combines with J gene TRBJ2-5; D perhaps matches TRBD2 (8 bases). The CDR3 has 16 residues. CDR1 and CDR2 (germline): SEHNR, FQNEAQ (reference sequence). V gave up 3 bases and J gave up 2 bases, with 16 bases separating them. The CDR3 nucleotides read TGTGCCAGCAGCTTCGGGGGGGCGGGACAGCAAGAGACCCAGTACTTC. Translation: CASSFGGAGQQETQYF.

The CDR3 protein is CASSLSTGLNQPQHF. The CDR3 DNA follows: TGTGCCAGCAGCTTATCAACAGGGCTCAATCAGCCCCAGCATTTT. V gene TRBV7-2 combines with J gene TRBJ1-5, with D possibly matching TRBD1 (6 bases). The CDR3 has 15 residues. Germline lookup yields CDR1 SGHTA and CDR2 FQGNSA. The V end was cut by 2 bases, the J end by 3 bases, with 11 bases between.

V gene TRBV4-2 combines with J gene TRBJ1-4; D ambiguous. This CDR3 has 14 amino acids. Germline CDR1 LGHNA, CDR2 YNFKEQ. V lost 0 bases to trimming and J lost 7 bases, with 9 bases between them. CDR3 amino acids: CASSQDWSGEKLFF. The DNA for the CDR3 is TGTGCCAGCAGCCAAGATTGGAGTGGTGAAAAACTGTTTTTT.

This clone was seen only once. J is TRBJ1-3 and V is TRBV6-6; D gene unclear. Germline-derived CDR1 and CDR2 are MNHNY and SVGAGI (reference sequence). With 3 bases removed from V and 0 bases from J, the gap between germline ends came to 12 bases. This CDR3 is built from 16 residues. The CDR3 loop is CASSYLAGSSGNTIYF. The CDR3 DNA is TGTGCCAGCAGTTATTTAGCTGGAAGCTCTGGAAACACCATATATTTT.